This T cell receptor (beta chain) was recovered during a study of shared clonotypes between healthy human individuals. Study findings and constraints: Clonotypes that were shared across a handful of donors made up around 5% of naive CD4 clonotypes. The four-donor shared clonotypes exceeded non-shared clonotypes in generation probability, with non-shared ones scoring lower.

V lost 5 bases, J lost 1 base, and 8 bases lay in between. The germline V gene has CDR1 LNHDA and CDR2 SQIVND (reference sequence). This CDR3 has 13 residues. Data came from immunoSEQ multiplex PCR; TCRdb stores just in-frame clones and leaves some out. The data show about 100,000 clones, around 68% seen once. This clone appeared a few times. Its cognate antigen is unknown. This sequence originates from a woman aged 25 to 39 in good health. This chain links TRBV19 with TRBJ2-5; no clear D gene. The sequencing input was memory CD8+ T cells sorted from blood. Subset: CD45RO+ cells pooled with CCR7-negative TemRA cells. In DNA, the CDR3 is TGTGCCAGTAGTGCAACTCTCCAAGAGACCCAGTACTTC. It is translated as CASSATLQETQYF.